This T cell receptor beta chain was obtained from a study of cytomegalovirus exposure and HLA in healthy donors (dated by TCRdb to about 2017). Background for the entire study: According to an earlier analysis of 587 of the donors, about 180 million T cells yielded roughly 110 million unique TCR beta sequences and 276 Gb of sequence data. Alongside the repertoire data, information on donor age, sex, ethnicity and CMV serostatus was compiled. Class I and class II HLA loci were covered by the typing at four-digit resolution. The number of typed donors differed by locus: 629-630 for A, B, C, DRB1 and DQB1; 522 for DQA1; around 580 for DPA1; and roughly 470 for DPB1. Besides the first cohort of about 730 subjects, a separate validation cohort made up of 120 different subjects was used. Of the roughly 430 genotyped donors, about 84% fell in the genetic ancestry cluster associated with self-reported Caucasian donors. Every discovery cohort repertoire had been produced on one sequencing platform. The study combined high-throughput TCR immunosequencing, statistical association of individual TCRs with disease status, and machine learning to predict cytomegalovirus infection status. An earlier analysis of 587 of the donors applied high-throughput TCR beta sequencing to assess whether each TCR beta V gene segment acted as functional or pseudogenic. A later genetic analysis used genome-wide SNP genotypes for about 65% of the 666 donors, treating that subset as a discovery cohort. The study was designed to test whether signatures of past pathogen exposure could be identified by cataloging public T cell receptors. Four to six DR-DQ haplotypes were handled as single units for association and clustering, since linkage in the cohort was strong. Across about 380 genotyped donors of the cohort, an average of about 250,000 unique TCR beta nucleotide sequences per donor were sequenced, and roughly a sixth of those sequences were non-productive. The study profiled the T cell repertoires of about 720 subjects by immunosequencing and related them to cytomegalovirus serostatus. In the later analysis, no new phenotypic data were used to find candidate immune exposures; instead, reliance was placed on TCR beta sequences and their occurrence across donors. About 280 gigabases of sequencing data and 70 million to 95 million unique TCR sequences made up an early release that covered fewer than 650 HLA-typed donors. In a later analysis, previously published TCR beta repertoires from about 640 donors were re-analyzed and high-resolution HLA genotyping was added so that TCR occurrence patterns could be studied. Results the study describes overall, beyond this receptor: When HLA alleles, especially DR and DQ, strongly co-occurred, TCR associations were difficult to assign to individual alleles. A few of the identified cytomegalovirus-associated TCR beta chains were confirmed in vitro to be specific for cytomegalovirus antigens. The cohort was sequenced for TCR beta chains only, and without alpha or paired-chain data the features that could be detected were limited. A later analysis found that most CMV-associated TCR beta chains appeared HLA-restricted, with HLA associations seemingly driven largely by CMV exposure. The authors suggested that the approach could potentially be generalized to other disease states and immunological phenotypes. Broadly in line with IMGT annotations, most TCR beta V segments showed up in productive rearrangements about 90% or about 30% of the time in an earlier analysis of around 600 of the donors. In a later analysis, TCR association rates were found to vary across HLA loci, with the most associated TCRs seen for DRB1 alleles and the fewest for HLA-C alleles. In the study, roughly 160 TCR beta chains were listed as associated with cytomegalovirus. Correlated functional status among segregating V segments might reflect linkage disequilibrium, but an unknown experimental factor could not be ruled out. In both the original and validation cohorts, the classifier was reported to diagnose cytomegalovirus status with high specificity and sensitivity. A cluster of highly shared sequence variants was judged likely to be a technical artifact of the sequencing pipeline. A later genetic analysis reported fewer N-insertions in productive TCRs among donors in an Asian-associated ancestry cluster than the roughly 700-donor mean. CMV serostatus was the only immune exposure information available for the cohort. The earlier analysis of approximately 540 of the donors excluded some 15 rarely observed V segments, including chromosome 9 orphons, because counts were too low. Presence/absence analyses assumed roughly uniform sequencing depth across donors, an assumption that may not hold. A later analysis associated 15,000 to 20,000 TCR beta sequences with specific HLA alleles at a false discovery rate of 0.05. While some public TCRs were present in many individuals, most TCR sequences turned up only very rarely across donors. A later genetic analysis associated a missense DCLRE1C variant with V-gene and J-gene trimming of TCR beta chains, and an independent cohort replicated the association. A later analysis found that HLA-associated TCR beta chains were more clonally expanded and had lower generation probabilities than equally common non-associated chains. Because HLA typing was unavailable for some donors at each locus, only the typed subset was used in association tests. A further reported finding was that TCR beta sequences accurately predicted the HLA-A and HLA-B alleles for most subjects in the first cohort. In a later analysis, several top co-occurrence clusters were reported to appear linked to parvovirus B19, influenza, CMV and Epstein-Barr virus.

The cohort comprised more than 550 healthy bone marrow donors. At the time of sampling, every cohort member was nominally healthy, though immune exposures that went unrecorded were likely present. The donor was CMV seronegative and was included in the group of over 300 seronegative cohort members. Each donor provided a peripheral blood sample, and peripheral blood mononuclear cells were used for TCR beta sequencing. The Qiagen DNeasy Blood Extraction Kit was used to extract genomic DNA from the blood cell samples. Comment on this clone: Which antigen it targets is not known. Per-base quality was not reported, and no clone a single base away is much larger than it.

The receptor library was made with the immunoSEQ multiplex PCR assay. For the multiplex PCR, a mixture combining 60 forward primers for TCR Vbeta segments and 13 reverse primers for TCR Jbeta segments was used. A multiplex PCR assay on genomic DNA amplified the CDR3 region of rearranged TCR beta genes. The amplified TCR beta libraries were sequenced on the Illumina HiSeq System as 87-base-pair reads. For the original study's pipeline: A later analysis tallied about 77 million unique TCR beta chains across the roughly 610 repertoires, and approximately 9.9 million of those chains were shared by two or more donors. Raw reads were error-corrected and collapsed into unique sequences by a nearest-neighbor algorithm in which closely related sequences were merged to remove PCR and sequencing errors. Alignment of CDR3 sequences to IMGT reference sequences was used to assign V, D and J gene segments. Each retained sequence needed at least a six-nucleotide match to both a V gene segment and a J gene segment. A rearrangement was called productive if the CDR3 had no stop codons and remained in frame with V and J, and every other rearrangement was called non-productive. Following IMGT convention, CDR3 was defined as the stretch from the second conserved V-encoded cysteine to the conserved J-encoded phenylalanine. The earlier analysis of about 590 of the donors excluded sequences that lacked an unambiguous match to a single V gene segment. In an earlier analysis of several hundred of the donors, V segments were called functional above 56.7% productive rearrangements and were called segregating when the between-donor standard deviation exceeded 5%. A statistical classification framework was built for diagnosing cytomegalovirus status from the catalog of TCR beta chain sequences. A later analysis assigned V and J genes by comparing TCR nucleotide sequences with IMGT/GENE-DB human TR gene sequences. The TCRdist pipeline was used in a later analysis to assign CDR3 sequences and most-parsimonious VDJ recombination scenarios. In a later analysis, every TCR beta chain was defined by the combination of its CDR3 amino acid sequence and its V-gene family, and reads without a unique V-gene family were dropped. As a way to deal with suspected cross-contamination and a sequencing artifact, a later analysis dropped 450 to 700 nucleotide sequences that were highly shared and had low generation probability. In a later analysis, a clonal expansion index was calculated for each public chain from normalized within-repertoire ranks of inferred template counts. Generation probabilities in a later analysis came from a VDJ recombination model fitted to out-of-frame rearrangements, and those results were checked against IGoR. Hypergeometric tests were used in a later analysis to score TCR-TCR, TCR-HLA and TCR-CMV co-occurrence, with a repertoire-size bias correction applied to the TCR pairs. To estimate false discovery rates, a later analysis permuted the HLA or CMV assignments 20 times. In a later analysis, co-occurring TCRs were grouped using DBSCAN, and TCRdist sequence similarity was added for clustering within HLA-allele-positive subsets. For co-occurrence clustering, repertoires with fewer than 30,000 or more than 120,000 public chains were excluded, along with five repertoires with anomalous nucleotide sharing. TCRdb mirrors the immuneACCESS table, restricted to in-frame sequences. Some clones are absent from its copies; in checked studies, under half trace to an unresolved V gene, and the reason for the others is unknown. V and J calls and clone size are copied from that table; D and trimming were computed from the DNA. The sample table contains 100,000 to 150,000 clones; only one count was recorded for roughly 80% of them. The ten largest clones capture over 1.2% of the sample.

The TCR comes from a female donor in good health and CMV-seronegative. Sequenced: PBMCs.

The CDR3 protein sequence reads: CASATTGSSGANVLTF. Here is the DNA: TGCGCCAGCGCTACTACAGGGTCCTCTGGGGCCAACGTCCTGACTTTC. The chain is made from TRBV5-1 and TRBJ2-6; 6 matching bases give a weak D call of TRBD1. Inclusive of the bounding cysteine and phenylalanine, the CDR3 is 16 residues long. Only the CDR3 DNA stays, 48 bases, in frame from base 1. Relative to germline, V is 7 bases shorter and J is 0 bases shorter, with 14 bases between their ends. From the germline V gene, CDR1 is SGHRS and CDR2 is YFSETQ.